The table lists the clone carrying this T cell receptor beta chain with many counts. Its specificity is not known. The CDR3 runs to 15 residues. Trimming shortened V by 6 bases and J by 2 bases, and 14 bases separated the two germline ends. The germline gives CDR1 SNHLY, CDR2 FYNNEI. For repertoire sequencing, the TCR beta CDR3 regions were amplified from RNA transcripts. HTBI-primed first-round RT-PCR preceded second-round multiplex PCR. TCRdb ran MiXCR on the multiplex PCR reads and lists one entry per CDR3 protein. The sample lists 900,000 to 1,200,000 distinct CDR3 sequences; around a third were seen once. The sample originates from a study of Graves' ophthalmopathy and Graves' hyperthyroidism. Study-level information: Researchers classed hyperthyroidism as stable given no ophthalmopathy within 18 months of follow-up. Study-wide findings and caveats: A 13-signature model separated ophthalmopathy from stable hyperthyroidism, approximately 87% sensitivity, just over 80% specificity. Blood repertoires reportedly contained most expanded thyroid clonotypes above 0.001 frequency.

Enrolled hyperthyroidism patients had a new diagnosis, a duration under 2 months, and an age of 18 to 65. The TCR originated in an adult man with Graves' hyperthyroidism. This rearrangement joins TRBV2 to TRBJ1-5, with D unresolved. Sample: peripheral blood or thyroid tissue (not recorded which). The CDR3 protein is CASREGWQGNQPQHF. CDR3 nucleotide sequence: TGTGCCAGCAGGGAGGGTTGGCAAGGCAATCAGCCCCAGCATTTT. The entire variable domain, with the rest obtained from reference TRBV2 and TRBJ1-5, is as follows: EPEVTQTPSHQVTQMGQEVILRCVPISNHLYFYWYRQILGQKVEFLVSFYNNEISEKSEIFDDQFSVERPDGSNFTLKIRSTKLEDSAMYFCASREGWQGNQPQHFGDGTRLSIL.